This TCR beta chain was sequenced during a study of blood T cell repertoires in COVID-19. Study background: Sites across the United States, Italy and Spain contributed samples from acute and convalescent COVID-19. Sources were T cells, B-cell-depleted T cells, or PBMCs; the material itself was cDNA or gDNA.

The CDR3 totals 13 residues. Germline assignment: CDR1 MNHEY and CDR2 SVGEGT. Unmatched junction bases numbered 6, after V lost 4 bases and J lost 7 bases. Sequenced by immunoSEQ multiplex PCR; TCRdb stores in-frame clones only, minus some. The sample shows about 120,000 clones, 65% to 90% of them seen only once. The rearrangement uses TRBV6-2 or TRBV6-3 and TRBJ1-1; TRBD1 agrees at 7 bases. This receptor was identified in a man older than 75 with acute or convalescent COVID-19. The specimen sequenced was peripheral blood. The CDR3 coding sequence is TGTGCCAGCAGTTGGTACAGGGGAGGTGAAGCTTTCTTT. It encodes CASSWYRGGEAFF.